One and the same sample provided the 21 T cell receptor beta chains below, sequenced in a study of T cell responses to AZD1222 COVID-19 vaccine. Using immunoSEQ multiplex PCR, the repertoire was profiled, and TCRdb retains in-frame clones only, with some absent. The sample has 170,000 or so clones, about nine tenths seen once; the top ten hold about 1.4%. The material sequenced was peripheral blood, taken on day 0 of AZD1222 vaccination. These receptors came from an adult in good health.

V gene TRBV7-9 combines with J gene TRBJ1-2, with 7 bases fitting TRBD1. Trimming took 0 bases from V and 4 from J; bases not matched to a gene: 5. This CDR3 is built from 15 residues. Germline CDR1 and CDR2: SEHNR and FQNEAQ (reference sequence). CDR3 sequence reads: CASSLAGQELYGYTF. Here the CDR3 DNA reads TGTGCCAGCAGCTTAGCTGGACAGGAGCTCTATGGCTACACCTTC.

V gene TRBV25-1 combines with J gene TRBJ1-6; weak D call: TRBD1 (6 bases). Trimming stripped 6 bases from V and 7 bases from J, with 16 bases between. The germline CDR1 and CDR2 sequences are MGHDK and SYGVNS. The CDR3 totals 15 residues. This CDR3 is CASSGPGTPNSPLHF. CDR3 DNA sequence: TGTGCCAGCAGCGGACCCGGGACACCAAATTCACCCCTCCACTTT. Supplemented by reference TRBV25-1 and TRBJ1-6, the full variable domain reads EADIYQTPRYLVIGTGKKITLECSQTMGHDKMYWYQQDPGMELHLIHYSYGVNSTEKGDLSSESTVSRIRTEHFPLTLESARPSHTSQYLCASSGPGTPNSPLHFGNGTRLTVT.

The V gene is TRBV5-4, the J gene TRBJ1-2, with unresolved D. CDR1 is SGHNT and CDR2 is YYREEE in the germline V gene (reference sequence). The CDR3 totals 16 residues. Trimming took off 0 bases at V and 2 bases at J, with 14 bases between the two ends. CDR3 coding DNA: TGTGCCAGCAGCTTGGCATGGCAGGAAGCCAACTATGGCTACACCTTC. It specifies CASSLAWQEANYGYTF.

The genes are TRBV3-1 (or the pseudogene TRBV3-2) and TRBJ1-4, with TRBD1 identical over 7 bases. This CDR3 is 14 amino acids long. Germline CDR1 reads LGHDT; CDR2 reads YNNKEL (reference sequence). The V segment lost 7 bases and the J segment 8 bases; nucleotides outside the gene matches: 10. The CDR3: CASNSGGGREKLFF. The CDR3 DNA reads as TGTGCCAGCAACTCCGGAGGGGGCAGGGAAAAACTGTTTTTT.

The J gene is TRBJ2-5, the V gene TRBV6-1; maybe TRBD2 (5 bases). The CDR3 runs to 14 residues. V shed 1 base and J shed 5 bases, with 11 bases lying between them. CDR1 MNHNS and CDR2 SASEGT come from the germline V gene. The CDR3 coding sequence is TGTGCCAGCAGTGAAGATCTCAGGAGGGAGACCCAGTACTTC. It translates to CASSEDLRRETQYF.

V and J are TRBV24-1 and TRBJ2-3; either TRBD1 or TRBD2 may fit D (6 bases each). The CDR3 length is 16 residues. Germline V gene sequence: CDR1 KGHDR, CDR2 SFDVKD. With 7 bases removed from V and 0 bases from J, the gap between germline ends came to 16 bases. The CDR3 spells CATSGGDIISTDTQYF. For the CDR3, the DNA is TGTGCCACCAGCGGCGGGGACATAATAAGCACAGATACGCAGTATTTT.

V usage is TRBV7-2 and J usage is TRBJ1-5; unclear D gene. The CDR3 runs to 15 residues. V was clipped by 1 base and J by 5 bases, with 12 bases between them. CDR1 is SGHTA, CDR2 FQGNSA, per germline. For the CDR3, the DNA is TGTGCCAGCAGCTTAGGTCGGGTCGGGGATCAGCCCCAGCATTTT. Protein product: CASSLGRVGDQPQHF. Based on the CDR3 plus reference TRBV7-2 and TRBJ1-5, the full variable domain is GAGVSQSPSNKVTEKGKDVELRCDPISGHTALYWYRQSLGQGLEFLIYFQGNSAPDKSGLPSDRFSAERTGGSVSTLTIQRTQQEDSAVYLCASSLGRVGDQPQHFGDGTRLSIL.

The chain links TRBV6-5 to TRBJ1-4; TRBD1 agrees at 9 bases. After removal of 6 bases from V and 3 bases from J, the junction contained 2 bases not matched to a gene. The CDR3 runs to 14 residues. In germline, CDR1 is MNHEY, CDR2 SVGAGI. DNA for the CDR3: TGTGCCAGCAGGGACAGGGGAGCTAATGAAAAACTGTTTTTT. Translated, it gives CASRDRGANEKLFF.

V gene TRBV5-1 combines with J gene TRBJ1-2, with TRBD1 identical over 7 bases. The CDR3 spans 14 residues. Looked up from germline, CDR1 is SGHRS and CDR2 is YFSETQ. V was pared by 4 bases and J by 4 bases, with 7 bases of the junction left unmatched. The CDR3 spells CASSLGTDVYGYTF. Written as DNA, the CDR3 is TGCGCCAGCAGCCTAGGGACAGACGTCTATGGCTACACCTTC.

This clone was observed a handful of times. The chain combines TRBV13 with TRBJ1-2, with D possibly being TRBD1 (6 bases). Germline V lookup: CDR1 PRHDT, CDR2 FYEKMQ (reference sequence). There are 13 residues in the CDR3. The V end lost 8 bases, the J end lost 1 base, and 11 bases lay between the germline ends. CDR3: CASRRTVNYGYTF. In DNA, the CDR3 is TGTGCCAGCCGGAGGACAGTTAACTATGGCTACACCTTC. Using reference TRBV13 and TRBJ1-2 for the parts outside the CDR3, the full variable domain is AAGVIQSPRHLIKEKRETATLKCYPIPRHDTVYWYQQGPGQDPQFLISFYEKMQSDKGSIPDRFSAQQFSDYHSELNMSSLELGDSALYFCASRRTVNYGYTFGSGTRLTVV.

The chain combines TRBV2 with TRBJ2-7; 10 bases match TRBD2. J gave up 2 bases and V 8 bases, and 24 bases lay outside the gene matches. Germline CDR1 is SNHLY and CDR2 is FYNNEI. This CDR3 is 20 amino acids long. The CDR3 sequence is CASLGSGRPGSGGAPYEQYF. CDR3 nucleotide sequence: TGTGCCAGCCTGGGTTCAGGGCGACCGGGGAGCGGGGGGGCGCCCTACGAGCAGTACTTC.

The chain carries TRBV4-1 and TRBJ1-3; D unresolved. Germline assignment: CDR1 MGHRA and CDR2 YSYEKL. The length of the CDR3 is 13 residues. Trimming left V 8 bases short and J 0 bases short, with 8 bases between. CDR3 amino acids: CASVPSSGNTIYF. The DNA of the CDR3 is TGCGCCAGCGTACCGAGCTCTGGAAACACCATATATTTT.

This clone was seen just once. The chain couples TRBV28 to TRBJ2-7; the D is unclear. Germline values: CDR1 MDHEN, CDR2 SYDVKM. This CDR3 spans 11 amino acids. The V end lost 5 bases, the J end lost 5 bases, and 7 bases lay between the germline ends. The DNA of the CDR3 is TGTGCCAGCAGTCCCTATGACGAGCAGTACTTC. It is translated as CASSPYDEQYF.

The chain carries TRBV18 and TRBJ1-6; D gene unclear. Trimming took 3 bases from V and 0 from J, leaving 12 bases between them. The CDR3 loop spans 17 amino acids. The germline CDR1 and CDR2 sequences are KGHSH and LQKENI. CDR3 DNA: TGTGCCAGCTCACCTAGCGTAGGAAGCTCCTATAATTCACCCCTCCACTTT. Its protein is CASSPSVGSSYNSPLHF. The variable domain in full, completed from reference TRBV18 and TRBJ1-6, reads NAGVMQNPRHLVRRRGQEARLRCSPMKGHSHVYWYRQLPEEGLKFMVYLQKENIIDESGMPKERFSAEFPKEGPSILRIQQVVRGDSAAYFCASSPSVGSSYNSPLHFGNGTRLTVT.

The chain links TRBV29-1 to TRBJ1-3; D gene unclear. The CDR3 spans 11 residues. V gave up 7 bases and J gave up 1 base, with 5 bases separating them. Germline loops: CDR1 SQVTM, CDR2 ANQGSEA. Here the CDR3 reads CSGVSGNTIYF. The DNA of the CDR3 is TGCAGCGGCGTGTCTGGAAACACCATATATTTT.

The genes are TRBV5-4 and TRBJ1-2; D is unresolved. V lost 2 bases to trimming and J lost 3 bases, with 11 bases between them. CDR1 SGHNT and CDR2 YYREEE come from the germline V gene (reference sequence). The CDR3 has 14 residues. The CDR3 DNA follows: TGTGCCAGCAGCTTAGGGAATCTCCACTATGGCTACACCTTC. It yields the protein CASSLGNLHYGYTF.

CDR3: CASREHTGIQYF. The CDR3 nucleotides read TGTGCCAGCAGAGAACATACCGGGATTCAGTACTTC. V is TRBV2 and J is TRBJ2-4; D ambiguous. Germline lookup yields CDR1 SNHLY and CDR2 FYNNEI. The CDR3 consists of 12 residues. V lost 6 bases and J 10 bases, leaving 13 bases between the germline ends.

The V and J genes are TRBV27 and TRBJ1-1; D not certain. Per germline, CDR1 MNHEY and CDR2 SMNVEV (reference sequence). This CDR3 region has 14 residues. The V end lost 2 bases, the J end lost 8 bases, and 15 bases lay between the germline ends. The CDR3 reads CASSLAAPDGEAFF. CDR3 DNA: TGTGCCAGCAGTTTAGCGGCCCCGGACGGGGAAGCTTTCTTT.

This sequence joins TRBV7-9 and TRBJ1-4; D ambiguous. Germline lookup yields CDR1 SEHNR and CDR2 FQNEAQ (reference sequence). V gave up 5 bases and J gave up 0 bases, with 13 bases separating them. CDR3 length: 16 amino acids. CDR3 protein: CASSPTPGSTNEKLFF. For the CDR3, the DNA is TGTGCCAGCAGCCCGACCCCGGGTTCAACTAATGAAAAACTGTTTTTT.

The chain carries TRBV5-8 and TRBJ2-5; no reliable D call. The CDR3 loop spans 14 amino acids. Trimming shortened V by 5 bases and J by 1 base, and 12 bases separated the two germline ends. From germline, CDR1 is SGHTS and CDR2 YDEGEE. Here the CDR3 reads CASSPGVGQETQYF. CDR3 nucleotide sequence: TGTGCCAGCAGTCCAGGTGTCGGCCAAGAGACCCAGTACTTC.

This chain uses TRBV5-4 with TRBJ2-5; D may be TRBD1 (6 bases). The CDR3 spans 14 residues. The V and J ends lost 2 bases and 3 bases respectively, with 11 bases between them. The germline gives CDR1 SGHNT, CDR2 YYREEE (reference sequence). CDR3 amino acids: CASSFDRSKETQYF. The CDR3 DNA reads TGTGCCAGCAGCTTCGACAGGTCTAAAGAGACCCAGTACTTC.